Below are 3 T cell receptor beta chains sequenced from a single sample in a study of human T cells and chemical hapten exposure. Described time point: patch test 3, about 24 weeks after DPC sensitization. As for treatment: therapeutic diphenylcyclopropenone sensitization with weekly scalp DPC. TCRdb called the RACE reads again in MiXCR, with one record for every CDR3 protein. The top ten clones hold approximately 3% of a sample with about 110,000 distinct CDR3 sequences, less than 40% of them seen once. This sample comprised whole blood, obtained in connection with sensitization to the hapten diphenylcyclopropenone (DPC). Receptors originate from a man aged 40-50 years with alopecia areata. Some clones in this sample may be carry-over from other donors' samples.

The chain recombines TRBV2 with TRBJ2-7, with TRBD1 matching over 7 bases. Germline V gene lookup returns CDR1 SNHLY and CDR2 FYNNEI. With V trimmed by 3 bases and J by 1 base, 9 bases remained unmatched. CDR3 length: 16 residues. CDR3 residues: CASSDIGGAQSYEQYF. The CDR3 nucleotides are TGTGCCAGCAGTGATATAGGGGGCGCGCAGTCCTACGAGCAGTACTTC.

The rearrangement links TRBV27 to TRBJ1-1; D is unclear. V lost 5 bases and J lost 1, with 8 bases in between. Germline V gene sequence: CDR1 MNHEY, CDR2 SMNVEV (reference sequence). This CDR3 has 13 amino acids. CDR3 sequence (DNA): TGTGCCAGCAGTCTGCGAGAGAACACTGAAGCTTTCTTT. Amino acids: CASSLRENTEAFF.

The table lists this clonotype with a few counts. CDR3 residues: CAWSGVAGSHSTYNEQFF. CDR3 DNA sequence: TGTGCCTGGAGTGGGGTAGCGGGATCTCACAGCACCTACAATGAGCAGTTCTTC. The gene calls are TRBV30 and TRBJ2-1, with 8 bases aligning to TRBD2. Germline CDR1 reads GTSNPN; CDR2 reads SVGIG (reference sequence). This CDR3 is built from 18 residues. The V gene end was trimmed by 1 base and the J gene end by 2 bases; junction bases not matched to a gene: 13.